A selection of T cell receptor beta chains follows, all from one sample in a study of blood T cell repertoires in COVID-19. Some clones are missing from TCRdb's copy, which holds only in-frame ones; the method was immunoSEQ multiplex PCR. The sample yields fewer than 20,000 clones, approximately 90% seen once. The sample was peripheral blood. The source is a man older than 75 with acute or convalescent COVID-19. Each CDR3 is given with its conserved first and last residue. Each record gives: clone size, V gene, D gene, CDR3 length, J gene, CDR3 protein, CDR3 DNA. D genes are given only for firm matches. The size of a clone is reported for some rows only, either as once, few or many, or as a class for expanded clones.

clone size: .
V gene: TRBV20-1
D gene: .
CDR3 length: 11
J gene: TRBJ2-7
CDR3 protein: CSALDKYEQYF
CDR3 DNA: TGCAGTGCTCTGGACAAGTACGAGCAGTACTTC

clone size: few
V gene: TRBV29-1
D gene: TRBD1
CDR3 length: 15
J gene: TRBJ2-7
CDR3 protein: CSVLKPGTALGEQYF
CDR3 DNA: TGCAGCGTTCTCAAACCCGGGACAGCCCTAGGCGAGCAGTACTTC

clone size: .
V gene: TRBV3-1/TRBV3-2
D gene: TRBD2
CDR3 length: 16
J gene: TRBJ2-3
CDR3 protein: CASSLRGLAPGDTQYF
CDR3 DNA: TGTGCCAGCAGCCTCAGAGGACTAGCTCCGGGGGATACGCAGTATTTT

clone size: .
V gene: TRBV7-2
D gene: .
CDR3 length: 12
J gene: TRBJ1-2
CDR3 protein: CASSLDGYGYTF
CDR3 DNA: TGTGCCAGCAGCTTAGACGGCTATGGCTACACCTTC

clone size: .
V gene: TRBV30
D gene: .
CDR3 length: 11
J gene: TRBJ2-7
CDR3 protein: CAWGTRSEQYF
CDR3 DNA: TGTGCCTGGGGCACACGTTCCGAGCAGTACTTC

clone size: few
V gene: TRBV5-1
D gene: .
CDR3 length: 14
J gene: TRBJ1-1
CDR3 protein: CASSGTGTYTEAFF
CDR3 DNA: TGCGCCAGCAGTGGGACGGGGACTTACACTGAAGCTTTCTTT

clone size: .
V gene: TRBV19
D gene: TRBD1
CDR3 length: 15
J gene: TRBJ1-1
CDR3 protein: CASSPDRGRGTEAFF
CDR3 DNA: TGTGCCAGTAGCCCCGACAGGGGGCGGGGCACTGAAGCTTTCTTT

clone size: once
V gene: TRBV7-8
D gene: .
CDR3 length: 13
J gene: TRBJ1-6
CDR3 protein: CASTVAGARTLHF
CDR3 DNA: TGTGCCAGCACCGTCGCAGGGGCCCGGACCCTCCACTTT

clone size: few
V gene: TRBV7-9
D gene: TRBD1
CDR3 length: 15
J gene: TRBJ1-2
CDR3 protein: CASTPRTGDFNGYTF
CDR3 DNA: TGTGCCAGCACCCCTCGGACAGGGGACTTCAATGGCTACACCTTC

clone size: .
V gene: TRBV19
D gene: .
CDR3 length: 14
J gene: TRBJ1-1
CDR3 protein: CASSITGRKAEAFF
CDR3 DNA: TGTGCCAGTAGTATTACCGGGAGGAAGGCTGAAGCTTTCTTT

clone size: .
V gene: TRBV4-2
D gene: .
CDR3 length: 14
J gene: TRBJ1-2
CDR3 protein: CASSPDPGNYGYTF
CDR3 DNA: TGTGCCAGCAGCCCAGACCCCGGGAACTATGGCTACACCTTC

clone size: .
V gene: TRBV12-3/TRBV12-4
D gene: TRBD1
CDR3 length: 13
J gene: TRBJ1-4
CDR3 protein: CASRGQGNEKLFF
CDR3 DNA: TGTGCCAGCCGGGGACAGGGGAACGAAAAACTGTTTTTT

clone size: .
V gene: TRBV24-1
D gene: .
CDR3 length: 13
J gene: TRBJ2-3
CDR3 protein: CATSPTGSDTQYF
CDR3 DNA: TGTGCCACCAGCCCAACAGGGTCCGATACGCAGTATTTT

clone size: .
V gene: TRBV4-1
D gene: .
CDR3 length: 17
J gene: TRBJ1-5
CDR3 protein: CASSQGLLGGAKQPQHF
CDR3 DNA: TGCGCCAGCAGCCAAGGCCTCTTAGGAGGGGCTAAACAGCCCCAGCATTTT

clone size: .
V gene: TRBV5-1
D gene: TRBD1
CDR3 length: 14
J gene: TRBJ1-5
CDR3 protein: CASSDGQGNQPQHF
CDR3 DNA: TGCGCCAGCAGCGATGGACAGGGGAATCAGCCCCAGCATTTT

clone size: .
V gene: TRBV27
D gene: .
CDR3 length: 15
J gene: TRBJ2-5
CDR3 protein: CASSPLGQREETQYF
CDR3 DNA: TGTGCCAGCAGTCCCCTAGGACAGCGAGAAGAGACCCAGTACTTC

clone size: .
V gene: TRBV29-1
D gene: .
CDR3 length: 14
J gene: TRBJ2-3
CDR3 protein: CSVSPGTGADTQYF
CDR3 DNA: TGCAGCGTTTCTCCCGGGACGGGGGCAGATACGCAGTATTTT

clone size: once
V gene: TRBV2
D gene: .
CDR3 length: 13
J gene: TRBJ2-1
CDR3 protein: CASSDLGGNEQFF
CDR3 DNA: TGTGCCAGCAGTGATTTAGGGGGCAATGAGCAGTTCTTC

clone size: .
V gene: TRBV6-2/TRBV6-3
D gene: TRBD1
CDR3 length: 18
J gene: TRBJ1-5
CDR3 protein: CASSLRQGRFHSNQPQHF
CDR3 DNA: TGTGCCAGCAGTCTACGACAGGGACGGTTCCATAGCAATCAGCCCCAGCATTTT

clone size: .
V gene: TRBV10-3
D gene: .
CDR3 length: 13
J gene: TRBJ1-1
CDR3 protein: CAIRARENTEAFF
CDR3 DNA: TGTGCCATCAGGGCGCGGGAGAACACTGAAGCTTTCTTT

clone size: .
V gene: TRBV2
D gene: TRBD1
CDR3 length: 14
J gene: TRBJ2-5
CDR3 protein: CASSRQGPRETQYF
CDR3 DNA: TGTGCCAGCAGCCGACAGGGCCCACGAGAGACCCAGTACTTC

clone size: .
V gene: TRBV5-8
D gene: .
CDR3 length: 17
J gene: TRBJ1-5
CDR3 protein: CASSLVLGTHSNQPQHF
CDR3 DNA: TGTGCCAGCAGCTTGGTATTGGGGACACATAGCAATCAGCCCCAGCATTTT

clone size: .
V gene: TRBV2
D gene: TRBD2
CDR3 length: 14
J gene: TRBJ2-3
CDR3 protein: CASSVGLGPDTQYF
CDR3 DNA: TGTGCCAGCAGTGTGGGACTAGGTCCAGATACGCAGTATTTT

clone size: .
V gene: TRBV4-1
D gene: .
CDR3 length: 17
J gene: TRBJ2-3
CDR3 protein: CASSQETRGASTDTQYF
CDR3 DNA: TGCGCCAGCAGCCAGGAAACCAGGGGGGCCAGCACAGATACGCAGTATTTT

clone size: .
V gene: TRBV19
D gene: .
CDR3 length: 14
J gene: TRBJ1-1
CDR3 protein: CASSQHEGYTEAFF
CDR3 DNA: TGTGCCAGTAGTCAGCACGAGGGTTACACTGAAGCTTTCTTT

clone size: .
V gene: TRBV7-9
D gene: TRBD1
CDR3 length: 14
J gene: TRBJ1-1
CDR3 protein: CASSSRQGWTEAFF
CDR3 DNA: TGTGCCAGCAGCAGCCGACAGGGGTGGACTGAAGCTTTCTTT

clone size: once
V gene: TRBV4-2
D gene: .
CDR3 length: 16
J gene: TRBJ1-3
CDR3 protein: CASSPYFTGSGNTIYF
CDR3 DNA: TGTGCCAGCAGCCCTTATTTTACGGGGTCTGGAAACACCATATATTTT

clone size: .
V gene: TRBV12-3/TRBV12-4
D gene: .
CDR3 length: 13
J gene: TRBJ1-1
CDR3 protein: CASSSGSNTEAFF
CDR3 DNA: TGTGCCAGCAGTTCCGGTTCGAACACTGAAGCTTTCTTT

clone size: once
V gene: TRBV30
D gene: TRBD1
CDR3 length: 13
J gene: TRBJ1-2
CDR3 protein: CAWSGQGARGYTF
CDR3 DNA: TGTGCCTGGAGTGGTCAGGGGGCTCGTGGCTACACCTTC

clone size: .
V gene: TRBV6-5
D gene: .
CDR3 length: 13
J gene: TRBJ1-5
CDR3 protein: CASSPRRGQPQHF
CDR3 DNA: TGTGCCAGCAGTCCCCGTCGGGGGCAGCCCCAGCATTTT

clone size: .
V gene: TRBV24-1
D gene: TRBD2
CDR3 length: 16
J gene: TRBJ2-3
CDR3 protein: CATSEPTSGSTDTQYF
CDR3 DNA: TGTGCCACCAGTGAACCGACTAGCGGATCCACAGATACGCAGTATTTT

clone size: .
V gene: TRBV5-4
D gene: .
CDR3 length: 16
J gene: TRBJ1-1
CDR3 protein: CASSLGQIQLNTEAFF
CDR3 DNA: TGTGCCAGCAGCTTGGGGCAGATTCAATTGAACACTGAAGCTTTCTTT

clone size: .
V gene: TRBV3-1/TRBV3-2
D gene: .
CDR3 length: 12
J gene: TRBJ1-1
CDR3 protein: CASSQSDTGAFF
CDR3 DNA: TGTGCCAGCAGCCAATCCGACACTGGGGCTTTCTTT

clone size: .
V gene: TRBV2
D gene: TRBD1
CDR3 length: 15
J gene: TRBJ2-1
CDR3 protein: CASRTGTGSGNEQFF
CDR3 DNA: TGTGCCAGCAGGACCGGGACAGGGTCTGGGAATGAGCAGTTCTTC

clone size: once
V gene: TRBV2
D gene: .
CDR3 length: 12
J gene: TRBJ1-2
CDR3 protein: CASSATVYGYTF
CDR3 DNA: TGTGCCAGCAGTGCTACAGTCTATGGCTACACCTTC

clone size: few
V gene: TRBV6-5
D gene: .
CDR3 length: 14
J gene: TRBJ2-1
CDR3 protein: CASTAGESYNEQFF
CDR3 DNA: TGTGCCAGCACCGCCGGGGAATCGTACAATGAGCAGTTCTTC

clone size: .
V gene: TRBV10-2
D gene: TRBD1
CDR3 length: 12
J gene: TRBJ2-5
CDR3 protein: CASSTGGETQYF
CDR3 DNA: TGCGCCAGCAGTACAGGGGGAGAGACCCAGTACTTC

clone size: .
V gene: TRBV19
D gene: .
CDR3 length: 18
J gene: TRBJ2-6
CDR3 protein: CASSPRVIAPSGANVLTF
CDR3 DNA: TGTGCCAGTAGTCCCCGGGTAATCGCTCCCTCTGGGGCCAACGTCCTGACTTTC

clone size: .
V gene: TRBV3-1/TRBV3-2
D gene: TRBD1
CDR3 length: 14
J gene: TRBJ1-1
CDR3 protein: CASSQDNRGTEAFF
CDR3 DNA: TGTGCCAGCAGCCAAGATAACAGGGGCACTGAAGCTTTCTTT

clone size: .
V gene: TRBV19
D gene: .
CDR3 length: 14
J gene: TRBJ2-3
CDR3 protein: CASSKVRATDTQYF
CDR3 DNA: TGTGCCAGTAGTAAGGTGCGGGCCACAGATACGCAGTATTTT

clone size: .
V gene: TRBV5-1
D gene: TRBD1
CDR3 length: 14
J gene: TRBJ2-7
CDR3 protein: CASSWDRGRYEQYF
CDR3 DNA: TGCGCCAGCAGCTGGGACAGGGGGAGATACGAGCAGTACTTC

clone size: .
V gene: TRBV6-5
D gene: .
CDR3 length: 12
J gene: TRBJ2-5
CDR3 protein: CASMSTQETQYF
CDR3 DNA: TGTGCCAGCATGTCCACACAAGAGACCCAGTACTTC

clone size: .
V gene: TRBV3-1/TRBV3-2
D gene: .
CDR3 length: 15
J gene: TRBJ1-1
CDR3 protein: CASSPHGASNTEAFF
CDR3 DNA: TGTGCCAGCAGCCCCCATGGTGCGAGTAACACTGAAGCTTTCTTT

clone size: .
V gene: TRBV5-1
D gene: TRBD1
CDR3 length: 14
J gene: TRBJ1-1
CDR3 protein: CASSIGQGYTEAFF
CDR3 DNA: TGCGCCAGCAGCATAGGACAGGGATACACTGAAGCTTTCTTT

clone size: .
V gene: TRBV19
D gene: TRBD1
CDR3 length: 15
J gene: TRBJ1-1
CDR3 protein: CASSPWTGINTEAFF
CDR3 DNA: TGTGCCAGTAGTCCCTGGACAGGGATAAACACTGAAGCTTTCTTT

clone size: .
V gene: TRBV30
D gene: .
CDR3 length: 15
J gene: TRBJ1-1
CDR3 protein: CAWSRTSRQPTEAFF
CDR3 DNA: TGTGCCTGGAGCCGGACGAGTCGACAGCCCACTGAAGCTTTCTTT

clone size: .
V gene: TRBV3-1/TRBV3-2
D gene: TRBD1
CDR3 length: 15
J gene: TRBJ1-4
CDR3 protein: CASSPSNQGGEKLFF
CDR3 DNA: TGTGCCAGCAGCCCCTCAAACCAGGGGGGTGAAAAACTGTTTTTT

clone size: .
V gene: TRBV18
D gene: TRBD2
CDR3 length: 20
J gene: TRBJ2-3
CDR3 protein: CASSPSTSGSPKYSTDTQYF
CDR3 DNA: TGTGCCAGCTCACCATCGACTAGCGGGAGCCCTAAGTATAGCACAGATACGCAGTATTTT

clone size: .
V gene: TRBV24-1
D gene: .
CDR3 length: 13
J gene: TRBJ1-2
CDR3 protein: CATSDPLGYGYTF
CDR3 DNA: TGTGCCACCAGTGACCCGCTAGGATATGGCTACACCTTC

clone size: once
V gene: TRBV24-1
D gene: TRBD2
CDR3 length: 17
J gene: TRBJ2-1
CDR3 protein: CATSDPGLLSSYNEQFF
CDR3 DNA: TGTGCCACCAGTGATCCGGGACTACTTAGCTCCTACAATGAGCAGTTCTTC

clone size: .
V gene: TRBV12-3/TRBV12-4
D gene: .
CDR3 length: 12
J gene: TRBJ1-3
CDR3 protein: CASSLDRNPIYF
CDR3 DNA: TGTGCCAGCAGTTTAGACAGGAACCCCATATATTTT

clone size: .
V gene: TRBV2
D gene: .
CDR3 length: 12
J gene: TRBJ1-1
CDR3 protein: CASTPTGTEAFF
CDR3 DNA: TGTGCCAGCACCCCGACAGGCACTGAAGCTTTCTTT

clone size: .
V gene: TRBV6-5
D gene: TRBD1
CDR3 length: 13
J gene: TRBJ1-2
CDR3 protein: CASRFGQGDGYTF
CDR3 DNA: TGTGCCAGCAGATTTGGACAGGGAGATGGCTACACCTTC

clone size: .
V gene: TRBV9
D gene: TRBD2
CDR3 length: 16
J gene: TRBJ2-2
CDR3 protein: CASSGGLAGVTGELFF
CDR3 DNA: TGTGCCAGCAGCGGGGGACTAGCGGGAGTCACCGGGGAGCTGTTTTTT

clone size: .
V gene: TRBV3-1/TRBV3-2
D gene: .
CDR3 length: 15
J gene: TRBJ1-3
CDR3 protein: CASSQGLISGNTIYF
CDR3 DNA: TGTGCCAGCAGCCAGGGACTAATCTCTGGAAACACCATATATTTT

clone size: .
V gene: TRBV5-6
D gene: .
CDR3 length: 16
J gene: TRBJ1-2
CDR3 protein: CASSLQVGGKNYGYTF
CDR3 DNA: TGTGCCAGCAGCTTGCAAGTGGGGGGGAAAAACTATGGCTACACCTTC

clone size: .
V gene: TRBV19
D gene: .
CDR3 length: 14
J gene: TRBJ1-2
CDR3 protein: CASSPAGENYGYTF
CDR3 DNA: TGTGCCAGTTCGCCCGCGGGGGAGAACTATGGCTACACCTTC

clone size: .
V gene: TRBV25-1
D gene: TRBD1
CDR3 length: 14
J gene: TRBJ1-6
CDR3 protein: CASSGTGLNSPLHF
CDR3 DNA: TGTGCCAGCAGCGGGACAGGGCTTAATTCACCCCTCCACTTT